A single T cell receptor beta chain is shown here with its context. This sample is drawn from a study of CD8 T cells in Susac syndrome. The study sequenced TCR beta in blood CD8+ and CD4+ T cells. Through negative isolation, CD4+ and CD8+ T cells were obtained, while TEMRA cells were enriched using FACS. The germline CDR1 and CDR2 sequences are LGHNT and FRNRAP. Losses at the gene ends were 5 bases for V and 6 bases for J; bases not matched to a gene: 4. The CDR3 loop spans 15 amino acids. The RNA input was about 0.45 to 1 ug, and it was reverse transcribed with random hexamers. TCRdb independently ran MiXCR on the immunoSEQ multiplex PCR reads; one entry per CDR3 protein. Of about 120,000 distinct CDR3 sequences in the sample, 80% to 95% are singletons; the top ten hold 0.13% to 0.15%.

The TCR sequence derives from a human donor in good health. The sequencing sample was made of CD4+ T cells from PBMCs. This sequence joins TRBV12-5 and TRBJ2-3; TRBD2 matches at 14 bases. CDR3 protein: CASGPGLAGADTQYF. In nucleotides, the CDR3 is TGTGCTAGTGGTCCGGGACTAGCGGGAGCTGATACGCAGTATTTT.